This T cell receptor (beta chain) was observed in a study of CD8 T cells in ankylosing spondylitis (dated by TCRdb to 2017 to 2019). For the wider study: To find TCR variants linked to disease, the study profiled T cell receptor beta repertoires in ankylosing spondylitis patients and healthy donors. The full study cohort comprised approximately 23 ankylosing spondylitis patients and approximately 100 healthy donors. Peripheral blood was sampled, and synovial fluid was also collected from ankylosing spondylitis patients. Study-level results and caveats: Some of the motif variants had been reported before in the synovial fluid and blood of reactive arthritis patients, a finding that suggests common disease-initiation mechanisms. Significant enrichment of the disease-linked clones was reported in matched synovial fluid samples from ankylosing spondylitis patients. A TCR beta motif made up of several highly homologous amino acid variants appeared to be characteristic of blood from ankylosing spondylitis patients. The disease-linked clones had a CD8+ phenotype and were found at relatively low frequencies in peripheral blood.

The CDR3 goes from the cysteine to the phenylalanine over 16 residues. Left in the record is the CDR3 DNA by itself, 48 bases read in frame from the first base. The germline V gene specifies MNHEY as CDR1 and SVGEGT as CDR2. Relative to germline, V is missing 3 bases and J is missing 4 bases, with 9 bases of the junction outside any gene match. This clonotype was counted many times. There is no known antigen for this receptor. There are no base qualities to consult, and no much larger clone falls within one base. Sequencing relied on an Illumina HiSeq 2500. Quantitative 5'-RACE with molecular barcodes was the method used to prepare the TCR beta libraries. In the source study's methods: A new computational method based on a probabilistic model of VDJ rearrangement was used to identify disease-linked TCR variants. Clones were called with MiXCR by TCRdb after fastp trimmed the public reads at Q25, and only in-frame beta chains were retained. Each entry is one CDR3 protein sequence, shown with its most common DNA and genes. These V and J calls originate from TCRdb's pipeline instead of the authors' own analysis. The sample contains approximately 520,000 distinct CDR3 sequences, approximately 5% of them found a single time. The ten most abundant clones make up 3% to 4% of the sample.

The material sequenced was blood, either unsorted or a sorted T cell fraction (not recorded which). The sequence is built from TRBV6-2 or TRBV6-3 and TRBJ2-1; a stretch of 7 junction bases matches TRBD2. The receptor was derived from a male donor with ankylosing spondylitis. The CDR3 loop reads CASSYTSALLYNEQFF. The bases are TGTGCCAGCAGTTATACTAGCGCCCTATTATACAATGAGCAGTTCTTC.